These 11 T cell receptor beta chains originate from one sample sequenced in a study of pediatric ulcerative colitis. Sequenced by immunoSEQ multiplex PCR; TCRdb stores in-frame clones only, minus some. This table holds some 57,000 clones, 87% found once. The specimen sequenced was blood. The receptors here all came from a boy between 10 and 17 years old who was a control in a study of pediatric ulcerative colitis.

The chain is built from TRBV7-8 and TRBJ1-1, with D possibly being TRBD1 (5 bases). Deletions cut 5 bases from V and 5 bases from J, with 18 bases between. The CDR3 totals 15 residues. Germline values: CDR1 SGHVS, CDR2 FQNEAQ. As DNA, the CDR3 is TGTGCCAGCAGCCATATGGCCAGGGTTCGTACTGAAGCTTTCTTT. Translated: CASSHMARVRTEAFF.

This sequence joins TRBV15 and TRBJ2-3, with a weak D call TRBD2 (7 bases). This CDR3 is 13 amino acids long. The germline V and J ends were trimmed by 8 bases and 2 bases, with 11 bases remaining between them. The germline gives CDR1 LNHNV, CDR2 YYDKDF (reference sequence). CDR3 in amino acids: CATAAGATDTQYF. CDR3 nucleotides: TGTGCCACCGCGGCGGGGGCCACAGATACGCAGTATTTT.

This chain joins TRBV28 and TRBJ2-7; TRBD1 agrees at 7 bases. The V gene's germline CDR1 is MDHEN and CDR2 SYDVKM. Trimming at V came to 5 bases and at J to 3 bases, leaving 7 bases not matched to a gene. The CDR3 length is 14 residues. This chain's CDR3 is CASSTRDRLYEQYF. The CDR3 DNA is TGTGCCAGCAGTACCCGGGACAGACTCTACGAGCAGTACTTC.

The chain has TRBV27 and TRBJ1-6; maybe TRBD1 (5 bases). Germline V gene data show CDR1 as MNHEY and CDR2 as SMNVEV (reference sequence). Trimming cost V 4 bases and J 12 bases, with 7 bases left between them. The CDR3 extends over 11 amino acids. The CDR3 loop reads CASSSGGPLHF. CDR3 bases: TGTGCCAGCAGTTCTGGGGGACCCCTCCACTTT.

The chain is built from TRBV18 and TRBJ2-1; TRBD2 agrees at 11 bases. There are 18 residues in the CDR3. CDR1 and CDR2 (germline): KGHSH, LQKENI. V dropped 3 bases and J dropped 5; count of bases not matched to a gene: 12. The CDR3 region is CASSPTNMGLADHNEQFF. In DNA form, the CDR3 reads TGTGCCAGCTCACCTACCAACATGGGACTAGCGGATCACAATGAGCAGTTCTTC.

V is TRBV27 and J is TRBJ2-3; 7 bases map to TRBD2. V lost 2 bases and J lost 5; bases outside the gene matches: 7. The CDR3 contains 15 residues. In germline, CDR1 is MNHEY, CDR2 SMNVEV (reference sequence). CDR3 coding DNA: TGTGCCAGCAGTTTAGCGGGGGATGGCTTAGATACGCAGTATTTT. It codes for CASSLAGDGLDTQYF.

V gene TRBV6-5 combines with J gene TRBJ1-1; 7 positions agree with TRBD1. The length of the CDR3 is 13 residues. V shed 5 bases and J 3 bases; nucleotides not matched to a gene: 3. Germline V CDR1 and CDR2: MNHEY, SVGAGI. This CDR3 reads CASSTTGYTEAFF. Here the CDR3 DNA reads TGTGCCAGCAGTACGACAGGGTACACTGAAGCTTTCTTT.

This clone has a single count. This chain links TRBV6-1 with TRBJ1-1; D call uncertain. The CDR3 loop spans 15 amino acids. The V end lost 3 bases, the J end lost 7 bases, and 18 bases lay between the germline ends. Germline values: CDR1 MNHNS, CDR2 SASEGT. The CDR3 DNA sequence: TGTGCCAGCAGTGACCCTAAATGGTCCAGAATTGAAGCTTTCTTT. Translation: CASSDPKWSRIEAFF.

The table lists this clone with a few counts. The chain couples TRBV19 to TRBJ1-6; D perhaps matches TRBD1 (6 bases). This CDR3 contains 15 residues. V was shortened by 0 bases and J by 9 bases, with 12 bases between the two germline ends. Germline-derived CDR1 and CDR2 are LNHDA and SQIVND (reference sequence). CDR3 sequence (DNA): TGTGCCAGTAGTATAGATGGGGGGGCCGGTTCACCCCTCCACTTT. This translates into CASSIDGGAGSPLHF.

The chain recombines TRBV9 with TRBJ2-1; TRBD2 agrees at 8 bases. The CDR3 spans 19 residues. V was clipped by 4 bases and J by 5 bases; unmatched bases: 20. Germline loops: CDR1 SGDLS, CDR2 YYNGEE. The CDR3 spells CASSSRRGERETIDNEQFF. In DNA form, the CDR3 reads TGTGCCAGCAGCTCACGAAGGGGCGAGCGGGAGACGATCGACAATGAGCAGTTCTTC.

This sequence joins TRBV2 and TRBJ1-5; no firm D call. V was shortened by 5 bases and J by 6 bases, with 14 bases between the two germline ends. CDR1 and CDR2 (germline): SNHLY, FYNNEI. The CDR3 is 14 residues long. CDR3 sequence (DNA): TGTGCCAGCAGTTACACCCCTCTGGGTCAGCCCCAGCATTTT. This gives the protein CASSYTPLGQPQHF.